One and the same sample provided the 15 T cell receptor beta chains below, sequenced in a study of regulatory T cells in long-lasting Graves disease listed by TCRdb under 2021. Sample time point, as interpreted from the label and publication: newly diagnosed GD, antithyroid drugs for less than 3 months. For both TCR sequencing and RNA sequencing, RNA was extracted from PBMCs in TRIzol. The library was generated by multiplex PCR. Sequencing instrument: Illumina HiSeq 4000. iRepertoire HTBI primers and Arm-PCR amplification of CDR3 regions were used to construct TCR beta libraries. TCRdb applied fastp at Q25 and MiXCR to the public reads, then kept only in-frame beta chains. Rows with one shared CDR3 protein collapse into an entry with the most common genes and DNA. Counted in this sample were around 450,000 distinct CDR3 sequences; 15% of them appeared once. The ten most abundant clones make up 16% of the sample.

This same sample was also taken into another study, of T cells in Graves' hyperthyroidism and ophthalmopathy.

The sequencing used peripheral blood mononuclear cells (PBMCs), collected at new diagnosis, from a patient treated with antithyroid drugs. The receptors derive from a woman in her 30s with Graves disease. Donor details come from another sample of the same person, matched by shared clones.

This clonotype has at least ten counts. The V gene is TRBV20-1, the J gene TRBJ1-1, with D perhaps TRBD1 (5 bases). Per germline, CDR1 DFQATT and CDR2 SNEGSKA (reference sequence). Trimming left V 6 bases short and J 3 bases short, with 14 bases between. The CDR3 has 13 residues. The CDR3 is CSAGGRVDTEAFF. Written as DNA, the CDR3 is TGCAGTGCCGGGGGGAGGGTGGACACTGAAGCTTTCTTT.

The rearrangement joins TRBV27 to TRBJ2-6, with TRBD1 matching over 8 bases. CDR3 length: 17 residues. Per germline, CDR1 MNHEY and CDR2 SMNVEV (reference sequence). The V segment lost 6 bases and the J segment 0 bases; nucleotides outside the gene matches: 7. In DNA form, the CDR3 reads TGTGCCAGCAGCACGGACAGGGTTAGCTCTGGGGCCAACGTCCTGACTTTC. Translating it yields CASSTDRVSSGANVLTF.

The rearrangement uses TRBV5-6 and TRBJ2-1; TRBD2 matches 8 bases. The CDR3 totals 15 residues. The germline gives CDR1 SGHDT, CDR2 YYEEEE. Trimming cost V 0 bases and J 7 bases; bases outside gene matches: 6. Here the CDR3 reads CASSLAGRAFNEQFF. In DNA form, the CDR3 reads TGTGCCAGCAGCTTGGCCGGGAGGGCCTTTAATGAGCAGTTCTTC.

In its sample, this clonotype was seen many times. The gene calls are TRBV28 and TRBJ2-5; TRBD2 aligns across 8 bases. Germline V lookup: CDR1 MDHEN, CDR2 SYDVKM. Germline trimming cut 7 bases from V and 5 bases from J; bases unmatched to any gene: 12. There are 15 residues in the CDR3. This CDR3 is CASTTAASGFETQYF. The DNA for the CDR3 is TGTGCCAGCACCACCGCAGCTAGCGGGTTCGAGACCCAGTACTTC.

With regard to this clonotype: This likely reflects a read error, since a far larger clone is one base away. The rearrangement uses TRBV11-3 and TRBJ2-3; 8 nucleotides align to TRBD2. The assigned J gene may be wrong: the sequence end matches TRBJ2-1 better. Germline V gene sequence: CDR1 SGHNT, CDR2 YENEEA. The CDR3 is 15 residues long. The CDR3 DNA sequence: TGTGCCAGCAGCTTAGGAGGGACTAGAATCCATGAGCAGTTCTTC. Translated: CASSLGGTRIHEQFF.

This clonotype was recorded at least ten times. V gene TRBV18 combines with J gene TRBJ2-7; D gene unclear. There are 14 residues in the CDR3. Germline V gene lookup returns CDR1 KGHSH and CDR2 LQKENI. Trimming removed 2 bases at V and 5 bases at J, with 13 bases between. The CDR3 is CASSPSASRDEQYF. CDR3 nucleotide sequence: TGTGCCAGCTCACCATCGGCCTCCCGGGACGAGCAGTACTTC.

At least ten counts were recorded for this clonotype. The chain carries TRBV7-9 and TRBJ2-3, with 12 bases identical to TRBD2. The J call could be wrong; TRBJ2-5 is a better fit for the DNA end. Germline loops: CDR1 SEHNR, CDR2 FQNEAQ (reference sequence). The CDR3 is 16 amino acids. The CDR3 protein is CASILSPTSGSETQYF. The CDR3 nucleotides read TGTGCCAGCATTTTGAGTCCGACTAGCGGGAGTGAGACCCAGTACTTC.

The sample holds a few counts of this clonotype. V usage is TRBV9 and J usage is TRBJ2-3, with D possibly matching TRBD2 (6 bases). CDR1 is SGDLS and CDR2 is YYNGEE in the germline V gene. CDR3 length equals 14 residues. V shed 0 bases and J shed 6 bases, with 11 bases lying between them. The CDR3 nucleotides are TGTGCCAGCAGCGTAGCCTGGGGGAGGGATACGCAGTATTTT. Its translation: CASSVAWGRDTQYF. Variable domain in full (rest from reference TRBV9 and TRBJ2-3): DSGVTQTPKHLITATGQRVTLRCSPRSGDLSVYWYQQSLDQGLQFLIQYYNGEERAKGNILERFSAQQFPDLHSELNLSSLELGDSALYFCASSVAWGRDTQYFGPGTRLTVL.

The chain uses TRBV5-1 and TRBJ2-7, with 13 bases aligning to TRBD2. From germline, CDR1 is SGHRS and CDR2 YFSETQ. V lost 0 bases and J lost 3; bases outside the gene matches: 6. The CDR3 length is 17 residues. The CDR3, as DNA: TGCGCCAGCAGCTTGGTGACCGGGACTAGCGGGATCTACGAGCAGTACTTC. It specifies CASSLVTGTSGIYEQYF.

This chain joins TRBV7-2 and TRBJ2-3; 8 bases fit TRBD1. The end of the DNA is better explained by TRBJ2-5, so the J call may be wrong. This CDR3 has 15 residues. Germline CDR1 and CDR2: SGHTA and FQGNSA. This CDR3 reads CASIGDRGLGETQYF. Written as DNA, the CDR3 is TGTGCCAGCATTGGAGACAGGGGATTAGGAGAGACCCAGTACTTC.

CDR3 coding DNA: TGTGCCATCAGTGAGACCGGAGGAGAAAACACTGAAGCTTTCTTT. It translates to CAISETGGENTEAFF. V and J are TRBV10-3 and TRBJ1-1; D is ambiguous. The CDR3 has 15 residues. Deletions cut 2 bases from V and 2 bases from J, with 12 bases between. Germline CDR1 and CDR2: ENHRY and SYGVKD.

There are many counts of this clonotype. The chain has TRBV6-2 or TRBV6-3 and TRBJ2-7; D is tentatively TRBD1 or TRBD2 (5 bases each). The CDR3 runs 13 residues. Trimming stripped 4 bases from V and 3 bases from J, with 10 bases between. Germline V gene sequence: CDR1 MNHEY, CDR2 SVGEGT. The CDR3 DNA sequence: TGTGCCAGCAGTTGGGACGTCCGCTACGAGCAGTACTTC. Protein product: CASSWDVRYEQYF.

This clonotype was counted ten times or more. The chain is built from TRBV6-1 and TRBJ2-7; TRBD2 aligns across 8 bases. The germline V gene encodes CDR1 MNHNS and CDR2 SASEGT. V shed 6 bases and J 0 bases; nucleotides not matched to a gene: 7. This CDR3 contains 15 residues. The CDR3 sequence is CASRPGGIGSYEQYF. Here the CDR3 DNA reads TGTGCCAGCAGGCCGGGGGGGATAGGCTCCTACGAGCAGTACTTC.

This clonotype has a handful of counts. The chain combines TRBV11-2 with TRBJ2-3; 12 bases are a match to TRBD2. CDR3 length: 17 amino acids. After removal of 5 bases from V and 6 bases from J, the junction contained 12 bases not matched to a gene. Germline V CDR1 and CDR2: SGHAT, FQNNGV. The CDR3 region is CASSRRLAGGPRDTQYF. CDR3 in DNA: TGTGCCAGCAGCCGACGCCTAGCGGGAGGGCCAAGGGATACGCAGTATTTT.

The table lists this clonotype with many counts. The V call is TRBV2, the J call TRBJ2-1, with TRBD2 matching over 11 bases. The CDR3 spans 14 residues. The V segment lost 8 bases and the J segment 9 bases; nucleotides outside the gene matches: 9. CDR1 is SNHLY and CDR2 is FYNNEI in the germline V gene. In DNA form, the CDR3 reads TGTGCCAGCTTAGTAGCGGGAGGGTGGAGTGAGCAGTTCTTC. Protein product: CASLVAGGWSEQFF.